These 24 T cell receptor beta chains originate from one sample sequenced in a study. TCRdb fed the RT-PCR reads into MiXCR, producing one record per CDR3 protein. This table has about 700,000 distinct CDR3 sequences, more than 13% appearing once. The sample consisted of memory CD4+ T cells from blood. The receptors here all came from a female donor in good health, serving as a healthy control.

The rearrangement uses TRBV12-3 or TRBV12-4 and TRBJ2-6, with 9 bases aligning to TRBD1. Germline trimming cut 5 bases from V and 3 bases from J; bases unmatched to any gene: 11. This CDR3 comprises 18 residues. CDR3 DNA: TGTGCCAGCAGTCCAGAGAGGACAGGGGTTGATGGGGCCAACGTCCTGACTTTC. Amino acids: CASSPERTGVDGANVLTF.

This clonotype appeared a few times. This chain links TRBV11-2 with TRBJ2-1; 14 nucleotides line up with TRBD2. The germline V gene has CDR1 SGHAT and CDR2 FQNNGV. This CDR3 has 16 residues. J was trimmed by 5 bases and V by 4 bases; bases with no gene match: 4. The CDR3, as DNA: TGTGCCAGCAGCTATAGGGGACTAGCGGGGGACAATGAGCAGTTCTTC. Its protein is CASSYRGLAGDNEQFF.

This clonotype has ten or more counts. This chain joins TRBV5-1 and TRBJ1-1, with a tentative D call TRBD1 (6 bases). Trimming pared 4 bases from V and 3 bases from J, leaving 13 bases between. This CDR3 comprises 14 residues. CDR1 is SGHRS, CDR2 YFSETQ, per germline. The CDR3 is CASSPRGRDTEAFF. As DNA, the CDR3 is TGCGCCAGCAGCCCTCGGGGGCGGGACACTGAAGCTTTCTTT.

This clonotype was seen a few times. J is TRBJ1-2 and V is TRBV3-1; D gene unclear. The CDR3 sequence is 14 residues long. V lost 0 bases to trimming and J lost 4 bases, with 9 bases between them. From germline, CDR1 is LGHDT and CDR2 YNNKEL (reference sequence). The CDR3 reads CASSQDPTAYGYTF. The DNA of the CDR3 is TGTGCCAGCAGCCAAGATCCTACAGCCTATGGCTACACCTTC.

The sample holds a few counts of this clonotype. V gene TRBV7-2 combines with J gene TRBJ1-1, with TRBD1 identical over 10 bases. The CDR3 covers 13 residues. With V trimmed by 6 bases and J by 11 bases, 9 bases remained unmatched. Per germline, CDR1 SGHTA and CDR2 FQGNSA. CDR3 amino acids: CASRLDRGRWAFF. The CDR3 DNA reads as TGTGCCAGCAGACTTGACAGGGGGCGATGGGCTTTCTTT.

This clonotype was found a few times. The rearrangement links TRBV6-2 or TRBV6-3 to TRBJ2-1, with D perhaps TRBD1 (5 bases). V was pared by 6 bases and J by 9 bases, with 12 bases between. Germline V gives CDR1 MNHEY, CDR2 SVGEGT. The CDR3 extends over 12 amino acids. The CDR3, as DNA: TGTGCCAGCAGCCATCAGGGTGGTGAGCAGTTCTTC. Translated, it gives CASSHQGGEQFF.

This clonotype was seen only a few times. V gene TRBV27 combines with J gene TRBJ1-6; D ambiguous. The CDR3 length is 17 residues. From germline, CDR1 is MNHEY and CDR2 SMNVEV (reference sequence). The V end lost 2 bases, the J end lost 5 bases, and 16 bases lay between the germline ends. In nucleotides, the CDR3 is TGTGCCAGCAGTTTAGGTATTGGAGACTGGGATAATTCACCCCTCCACTTT. Amino acids: CASSLGIGDWDNSPLHF.

This clonotype has only a few counts. The rearrangement links TRBV12-3 or TRBV12-4 to TRBJ2-7; TRBD2 is a possible D gene (6 bases). V was pared by 6 bases and J by 2 bases, with 11 bases between. There are 13 residues in the CDR3. The CDR3 region is CASRRDLAYEQYF. CDR3 coding DNA: TGTGCCAGCAGACGGGACTTGGCCTACGAGCAGTACTTC.

The rearrangement joins TRBV7-2 to TRBJ2-5; 11 nucleotides agree with TRBD2. The germline CDR1 and CDR2 sequences are SGHTA and FQGNSA. CDR3 length: 14 residues. The J segment lost 9 bases and the V segment lost 0 bases, leaving 3 bases of the junction unmatched. CDR3 protein: CASSLALAGVSQYF. For the CDR3, the DNA is TGTGCCAGCAGCTTAGCACTAGCGGGAGTTTCCCAGTACTTC.

The sample holds a few counts of this clonotype. CDR3 nucleotide sequence: TGTGCCTGGAACCTCATGACAGGGGGAGGCGAGACCCAGTACTTC. Translated: CAWNLMTGGGETQYF. J is TRBJ2-5 and V is TRBV30, with 9 bases aligning to TRBD1. CDR3 length: 15 amino acids. With 4 bases clipped from V and 5 bases from J, the junction kept 11 bases outside the gene matches. Germline V CDR1 and CDR2: GTSNPN, SVGIG (reference sequence). Complete variable domain (other parts from reference TRBV30 and TRBJ2-5): SQTIHQWPATLVQPVGSPLSLECTVEGTSNPNLYWYRQAAGRGLQLLFYSVGIGQISSEVPQNLSASRPQDRQFILSSKKLLLSDSGFYLCAWNLMTGGGETQYFGPGTRLLVL.

The CDR3 DNA reads as TGTGCCAGCAGCCCCGTCGGGGTTGACTCTGAAGCTTTCTTT. Its translation is CASSPVGVDSEAFF. The V gene is TRBV16, the J gene TRBJ1-1; no firm D call. This CDR3 is 14 amino acids long. Germline CDR1 reads KGHSY; CDR2 reads FQNENV. V was trimmed by 4 bases and J by 6 bases, leaving 15 bases between them. Complete variable domain (other parts from reference TRBV16 and TRBJ1-1): GEEVAQTPKHLVRGEGQKAKLYCAPIKGHSYVFWYQQVLKNEFKFLISFQNENVFDETGMPKERFSAKCLPNSPCSLEIQATKLEDSAVYFCASSPVGVDSEAFFGQGTRLTVV.

This clonotype was recorded a few times. In DNA, the CDR3 is TGTGCCAGCACCCAGGGTTTAGGGACGCAGCAGCATGGCTACACCTTC. Translating gives CASTQGLGTQQHGYTF. The V call is TRBV5-4, the J call TRBJ1-2, with D tentatively TRBD1 (5 bases). The V end lost 6 bases, the J end lost 6 bases, and 24 bases lay between the germline ends. Germline values: CDR1 SGHNT, CDR2 YYREEE (reference sequence). This CDR3 spans 16 amino acids.

This clonotype was counted a few times. This sequence joins TRBV20-1 and TRBJ1-2; a possible D gene is TRBD1 (5 bases). The CDR3 runs 15 residues. Trimming cost V 5 bases and J 3 bases, with 19 bases left between them. The germline CDR1 and CDR2 sequences are DFQATT and SNEGSKA (reference sequence). CDR3 DNA sequence: TGCAGTGCTTATGCCGGGACCGCTATTTACTATGGCTACACCTTC. Translation: CSAYAGTAIYYGYTF.

This clonotype was seen at least ten times. The gene calls are TRBV10-3 and TRBJ1-6, with D tentatively TRBD1 (5 bases). Germline CDR1 ENHRY, CDR2 SYGVKD. The CDR3 consists of 12 residues. Trimming cost V 4 bases and J 10 bases, with 8 bases left between them. The CDR3 bases are TGTGCCATCAGTGGAGGGGACTCACCCCTCCACTTT. Translation: CAISGGDSPLHF.

This chain links TRBV6-1 with TRBJ2-3, with 8 nucleotides matching TRBD1. Germline V gene sequence: CDR1 MNHNS, CDR2 SASEGT. CDR3 length equals 14 residues. Trimming cost V 6 bases and J 5 bases; bases outside gene matches: 7. The CDR3 DNA is TGTGCCAGCAGGGGGACAGGTTGGCGAGATACGCAGTATTTT. Encoded protein: CASRGTGWRDTQYF.

V gene TRBV6-5 combines with J gene TRBJ1-3, with D unclear. Looked up from germline, CDR1 is MNHEY and CDR2 is SVGAGI. The CDR3 has 15 amino acids. V was cut by 2 bases and J by 3 bases, with 11 bases left in between. The CDR3 spells CASSYIRTGGNTIYF. In DNA, the CDR3 is TGTGCCAGCAGTTACATTAGGACTGGTGGAAACACCATATATTTT.

This clonotype was detected only a few times. This rearrangement joins TRBV27 to TRBJ1-1, with unresolved D. This CDR3 is built from 16 residues. Germline CDR1 and CDR2: MNHEY and SMNVEV (reference sequence). The V end lost 4 bases, the J end lost 5 bases, and 20 bases lay between the germline ends. The DNA of the CDR3 is TGTGCCAGCAGTTCATCCGGACGAGGATTCAGGACTGAAGCTTTCTTT. As protein: CASSSSGRGFRTEAFF.

The chain employs TRBV20-1 and TRBJ2-7; maybe TRBD2 (5 bases). This CDR3 comprises 14 residues. V was cut by 3 bases and J by 0 bases, with 12 bases left in between. CDR1 is DFQATT, CDR2 SNEGSKA, per germline (reference sequence). In DNA form, the CDR3 reads TGCAGTGCTAGGGCTGGCGGACTCTCCTACGAGCAGTACTTC. This translates into CSARAGGLSYEQYF.

As concerns this clonotype: A much larger clone sits a single nucleotide away, making a read error possible. The DNA of the CDR3 is TGTGCCAGCAGCCGCCGGGACAGTGCCTCCAATGAGCAGTTCTTC. Its translation: CASSRRDSASNEQFF. The chain employs TRBV11-1 and TRBJ2-1; 7 bases line up with TRBD1. The CDR3 is 15 amino acids. From germline, CDR1 is SGHAT and CDR2 FQDESV (reference sequence). With 5 bases clipped from V and 6 bases from J, the junction kept 10 bases outside the gene matches. The full variable domain, in which reference TRBV11-1 and TRBJ2-1 provide the parts outside the CDR3, is EAEVAQSPRYKITEKSQAVAFWCDPISGHATLYWYRQILGQGPELLVQFQDESVVDDSQLPKDRFSAERLKGVDSTLKIQPAELGDSAMYLCASSRRDSASNEQFFGPGTRLTVL.

This clonotype was detected a few times. This chain uses TRBV6-5 with TRBJ1-1; no firm D call. Germline CDR1 MNHEY, CDR2 SVGAGI. Trimming removed 2 bases at V and 10 bases at J, with 11 bases between. This CDR3 spans 12 amino acids. This CDR3 is CASSYDGRRAFF. The CDR3, as DNA: TGTGCCAGCAGTTACGACGGGCGAAGAGCTTTCTTT.

The chain has TRBV20-1 and TRBJ2-3; the D is unclear. Germline values: CDR1 DFQATT, CDR2 SNEGSKA (reference sequence). V lost 0 bases and J 2 bases, leaving 15 bases between the germline ends. The CDR3 loop spans 16 amino acids. DNA of the CDR3: TGCAGTGCTAGAGATCCTGGACGCTCGACCACAGATACGCAGTATTTT. This sequence encodes CSARDPGRSTTDTQYF.

This chain uses TRBV12-3 or TRBV12-4 with TRBJ1-2; D gene uncertain. Trimming stripped 4 bases from V and 5 bases from J, with 11 bases between. This CDR3 region has 13 residues. CDR3 sequence: CASSSYSEYGYTF. The CDR3 nucleotides read TGTGCCAGCAGTTCTTATTCGGAGTATGGCTACACCTTC.

On this clonotype: The CDR3 ends on some other residue instead of the conserved phenylalanine or tryptophan, so this is likely a read error. The CDR3 spells CASSTLKGSSYEQYL. CDR3 nucleotides: TGTGCCAGCAGCACCCTTAAAGGGAGCTCCTACGAGCAGTACTTG. The rearrangement uses TRBV27 and TRBJ2-7; possible D gene TRBD2, 5 bases. The V end was cut by 6 bases, the J end by 0 bases, with 15 bases between. This CDR3 is built from 15 residues. CDR1 MNHEY and CDR2 SMNVEV come from the germline V gene (reference sequence).

The V call is TRBV7-2, the J call TRBJ2-7; D gene unclear. Germline V gives CDR1 SGHTA, CDR2 FQGNSA. Trimming pared 5 bases from V and 8 bases from J, leaving 10 bases between. The CDR3 is 11 residues long. CDR3 DNA sequence: TGTGCCAGCAGCCAGACGGGCCAGCAGTACTTC. It specifies CASSQTGQQYF.